This TCR beta chain was captured in a study of T cells in Graves' hyperthyroidism and ophthalmopathy. TCR beta CDR3 region amplification was performed from RNA transcripts. An initial round of RT-PCR targeting the TCR CDR3 relied on the HTBI primer set. TCRdb reprocessed the multiplex PCR reads with MiXCR, giving one entry per CDR3 protein. In the table there are 500,000 to 550,000 distinct CDR3 sequences, just under 20% of which are singletons. This CDR3 is 14 amino acids long. J was trimmed by 7 bases and V by 3 bases; bases with no gene match: 4. The germline V gene has CDR1 MNHEY and CDR2 SMNVEV (reference sequence). Findings and caveats of the study: Most thyroid clonotypes expanded above 0.001 appeared in blood too.

Comment on this clonotype: The antigen is unknown.

At least 3 on the Clinical Activity Score was recorded for ophthalmopathy patients, who also had NOSPECS grade at least 4 and duration under 3 months. Exclusion of a patient resulted from uncontrolled infection, other autoimmune disease, pregnancy or lactation. Diagnostic decisions used clinical symptoms, serum thyroxine and TRAb, thyroid ultrasound and orbital computed tomography. The source is a man aged 40-49 years with Graves' ophthalmopathy. Source material: blood. V is TRBV27 and J is TRBJ1-4, with 8 bases lining up with TRBD1. This chain's CDR3 is CASSFRGHVEKLFF. Here the CDR3 DNA reads TGTGCCAGCAGTTTCAGGGGGCATGTTGAAAAACTGTTTTTT.